This T cell receptor (beta chain) was identified during a study of molecular identifiers for immune sequencing clone quantification. Both previously described methods and listed TCR primers were employed to make bulk TCR libraries. From the PCR reads, TCRdb called clonotypes with MiXCR, one entry per CDR3 protein. Found here are a few hundred thousand distinct CDR3 sequences, about 22% of them singletons; the top ten hold around 0.7%. This CDR3 contains 13 residues. Germline V gene sequence: CDR1 MDHEN, CDR2 SYDVKM. V lost 1 base to trimming and J lost 6 bases, with 10 bases between them. This clonotype showed up many times.

The receptor was isolated from a human donor in good health. Some libraries in this study had Jurkat cell RNA spiked in. Sample: naive CD8+ T cells from blood, with Jurkat cell RNA spiked in. Subset indicated: FACS-sorted CD8+CD4-CCR7+CD45RA+ naive T cells. This chain joins TRBV28 and TRBJ2-7; D ambiguous. CDR3 coding DNA: TGTGCCAGCAGTTTATACAGAGGACGCGAGCAGTACTTC. Amino acids: CASSLYRGREQYF.